The 3 T cell receptor beta chains presented below share a single source sample, sequenced in a study of T-cell reconstitution after alpha-beta-depleted transplantation in children. Molecular barcoding with unique molecular identifiers was used for the TCRbeta library. TCRdb reanalysed the PCR reads using MiXCR and keeps one entry per CDR3 protein. The sample records roughly 48,000 distinct CDR3 sequences, more than 5% being singletons. The source material was PBMCs, mostly from graft donor cells, sampled 60 days after TCRalphabeta/CD19-depleted stem cell transplant. The source of these receptors is a female patient younger than 10 who had a stem cell transplant for aplastic anemia, so the T cells may come from the graft donor.

This clonotype was counted ten times or more. This chain joins TRBV20-1 and TRBJ2-1, with TRBD2 matching over 12 bases. This CDR3 spans 18 amino acids. In germline, CDR1 is DFQATT, CDR2 SNEGSKA (reference sequence). V lost 0 bases to trimming and J lost 2 bases; unmatched junction nucleotides: 8. The CDR3 protein is CSARDGELAGGTYNEQFF. DNA of the CDR3: TGCAGTGCTAGAGATGGGGAACTAGCGGGAGGAACCTACAATGAGCAGTTCTTC.

This clonotype was recorded many times. The chain employs TRBV5-1 and TRBJ2-7; TRBD2 matches at 8 bases. The junction had 7 bases not matched to a gene; V was cut back by 6 bases and J by 2 bases. Per the germline V gene, CDR1 is SGHRS and CDR2 is YFSETQ. This CDR3 is built from 14 residues. DNA for the CDR3: TGCGCCAGCAAACCCCCGGGAGGGCCCTACGAGCAGTACTTC. Protein sequence: CASKPPGGPYEQYF.

Only a few counts were recorded for this clonotype. The chain links TRBV5-1 to TRBJ2-3; D possibly corresponds to TRBD2 (6 bases). Germline V gene data show CDR1 as SGHRS and CDR2 as YFSETQ. This CDR3 spans 14 amino acids. Trimming removed 4 bases at V and 3 bases at J, with 12 bases between. This chain's CDR3 is CASSPTGGTDTQYF. In DNA form, the CDR3 reads TGCGCCAGCAGCCCTACCGGGGGAACAGATACGCAGTATTTT.